This T cell receptor (beta chain) emerged from a study of T cells in Graves' hyperthyroidism and ophthalmopathy. General study points: Median prediction lead before ophthalmopathy onset was six to eight months with the model.

Amplified regions were TCR beta CDR3 sequences from RNA transcripts. TCR CDR3 underwent first-round RT-PCR with the HTBI primer set. TCRdb reprocessed the multiplex PCR reads via MiXCR and lists one record per CDR3 protein. Of about 690,000 distinct CDR3 sequences detected, 17% appear once; the ten largest clones hold 15% to 18%. This clonotype was seen more than once but under ten times. Its antigen is as yet unknown. Stability of Graves' hyperthyroidism was defined as absent ophthalmopathy progression within 18 months. In germline, CDR1 is SGHRS, CDR2 YFSETQ. Trimming at V came to 4 bases and at J to 2 bases, leaving 7 bases not matched to a gene. The CDR3 sequence is 16 residues long.

The TCR originated in a man aged 45-65 years with Graves' hyperthyroidism. V gene TRBV5-1 combines with J gene TRBJ2-4; 9 bases fit TRBD1. Sequencing was performed on blood. CDR3 bases: TGCGCCAGCAGCCCCACAGGGGGCGCAACCAAAAACATTCAGTACTTC. Translated, it gives CASSPTGGATKNIQYF.